This is a list of T cell receptor beta chains from one sample in a study of blood T cell repertoires in COVID-19. Libraries were prepared by immunoSEQ multiplex PCR; TCRdb keeps only in-frame clonotypes and omits some of them. The sample has 60,000 or so clones, approximately 92% seen once. The sample consisted of peripheral blood. Source of these receptors: a human donor with active COVID-19. The donor label of this sample is uncertain. CDR3s include the opening cysteine and the closing phenylalanine or tryptophan. D genes are given only for firm matches. Size values are once, few and many counts, or a class for expanded clones, and some rows have none.

V: TRBV18; size: once; D: TRBD2; J: TRBJ2-3; CDR3: CASSPLAGGGTDTQYF; DNA: TGTGCCAGCTCACCACTAGCGGGAGGCGGCACAGATACGCAGTATTTT
V: TRBV4-3; size: .; D: TRBD1; J: TRBJ1-1; CDR3: CASSRRQGQTEAFF; DNA: TGCGCCAGCAGCCGACGACAGGGGCAAACTGAAGCTTTCTTT
V: TRBV19; size: .; D: TRBD1; J: TRBJ1-4; CDR3: CASRLQGAREEKLFF; DNA: TGTGCCAGTAGACTGCAGGGGGCGCGGGAGGAAAAACTGTTTTTT
V: TRBV4-3; size: .; D: .; J: TRBJ2-5; CDR3: CASSQEYRWAEETQYF; DNA: TGCGCCAGCAGCCAAGAATACCGATGGGCAGAAGAGACCCAGTACTTC
V: TRBV10-3; size: .; D: .; J: TRBJ1-1; CDR3: CAISERGGPGAFF; DNA: TGTGCCATCAGTGAACGGGGGGGGCCTGGGGCTTTCTTT
V: TRBV18; size: .; D: TRBD2; J: TRBJ2-1; CDR3: CASSPLAGGFNEQFF; DNA: TGTGCCAGCTCACCACTAGCGGGAGGGTTCAATGAGCAGTTCTTC
V: TRBV9; size: .; D: TRBD2; J: TRBJ2-1; CDR3: CASSARTSGSDEQFF; DNA: TGTGCCAGCAGCGCGCGGACTAGCGGGAGCGATGAGCAGTTCTTC
V: TRBV7-2; size: .; D: TRBD2; J: TRBJ2-3; CDR3: CASSGKGTSGGEFTDTQYF; DNA: TGTGCCAGCAGCGGGAAAGGGACTAGCGGGGGGGAGTTCACAGATACGCAGTATTTT
V: TRBV5-1; size: .; D: TRBD2; J: TRBJ2-3; CDR3: CASSLTGGTQYF; DNA: TGCGCCAGCAGCTTGACGGGAGGTACGCAGTATTTT
V: TRBV2; size: few; D: .; J: TRBJ2-2; CDR3: CASSEQGPHTGELFF; DNA: TGTGCCAGCAGTGAACAGGGGCCTCACACCGGGGAGCTGTTTTTT
V: TRBV24-1; size: .; D: .; J: TRBJ2-1; CDR3: CATSDFGGEQFF; DNA: TGTGCCACCAGTGATTTTGGCGGTGAGCAGTTCTTC
V: TRBV10-3; size: .; D: .; J: TRBJ1-1; CDR3: CAISEPGLFTEAFF; DNA: TGTGCCATCAGTGAGCCTGGACTGTTCACTGAAGCTTTCTTT
V: TRBV5-4; size: .; D: TRBD2; J: TRBJ2-3; CDR3: CASSSKGLASTDTQYF; DNA: TGTGCCAGCAGCTCCAAGGGACTAGCGAGCACAGATACGCAGTATTTT